This record concerns one T cell receptor beta chain sequence. Its antigen remains unidentified. The data originate from a study of OX40 agonist ivuxolimab in advanced cancers. Study results and limitations: Several nonresponders also turned out to have low normalized T-cell clonal expansion. Within 6 weeks, CD4+ and CD8+ blood T cells expanded clonally at 0.1 to 3.0 mg/kg. CD8+ T cells averaged more expanded clones than CD4+.

TCRdb keeps only in-frame clones here, not all; method: immunoSEQ multiplex PCR. This table holds about 87,000 clones, around 78% found once. Blood got drawn at baseline, again on cycle 4 day 1, and then on cycle 7 day 1. There are 15 residues in the CDR3. Germline CDR1 and CDR2: SGDLS and YYNGEE. With V trimmed by 3 bases and J by 5 bases, 4 bases remained unmatched. The rearrangement links TRBV9 to TRBJ1-4, with TRBD1 identical over 10 bases. This receptor was obtained from an adult with an advanced solid tumor such as melanoma, head and neck, liver or kidney cancer. The sequences come from CD4+ or CD8+ T cells sorted from blood, collected in a trial of the OX40 agonist ivuxolimab. The DNA for the CDR3 is TGTGCCAGCAGCGAGAGACAGGGGGCGAATGAAAAACTGTTTTTT. Its protein product is CASSERQGANEKLFF.